Below are 5 T cell receptor beta chains sequenced from a single sample in a study of cytotoxic CD8 clonotypes in ibrutinib-treated CLL. Only in-frame clones appear in the TCRdb table, and some are missing; sequencing was by immunoSEQ multiplex PCR. The sample carries under 200,000 clones, approximately 84% recorded once. Sequenced here: PBMCs, sampled after 24 months of ibrutinib treatment. These receptors originate from a human donor with chronic lymphocytic leukemia.

The chain couples TRBV28 to TRBJ2-7; 9 bases fit TRBD1. Trimming cost V 8 bases and J 7 bases; bases outside gene matches: 9. CDR1 and CDR2 from the germline V gene are MDHEN and SYDVKM. This CDR3 spans 13 amino acids. CDR3: CASGDRGAEEQYF. Written as DNA, the CDR3 is TGTGCCAGCGGAGACAGGGGGGCGGAAGAGCAGTACTTC.

This chain links TRBV6-6 with TRBJ2-7; D not certain. Germline CDR1 and CDR2: MNHNY and SVGAGI (reference sequence). The CDR3 consists of 11 residues. Between the trimmed V and J ends, which lost 1 base and 6 bases, there was a span of 4 bases. The DNA for the CDR3 is TGTGCCAGCAGTTACTTGGCCGAGCAGTACTTC. It translates to CASSYLAEQYF.

J is TRBJ2-7 and V is TRBV18; no definite D call. CDR3 length: 14 residues. The germline CDR1 and CDR2 sequences are KGHSH and LQKENI. V lost 1 base to trimming and J lost 3 bases, with 10 bases between them. The CDR3 spells CASSPQLSSYEQYF. CDR3 DNA: TGTGCCAGCTCACCACAATTATCCAGCTACGAGCAGTACTTC. Variable domain in full (rest from reference TRBV18 and TRBJ2-7): NAGVMQNPRHLVRRRGQEARLRCSPMKGHSHVYWYRQLPEEGLKFMVYLQKENIIDESGMPKERFSAEFPKEGPSILRIQQVVRGDSAAYFCASSPQLSSYEQYFGPGTRLTVT.

The chain couples TRBV18 to TRBJ2-2; TRBD1 is a possible D gene (5 bases). Germline V lookup: CDR1 KGHSH, CDR2 LQKENI. This CDR3 has 16 residues. Trimming left V 3 bases short and J 4 bases short, with 15 bases between. CDR3 protein: CASSPWKGQGTGELFF. CDR3 DNA: TGTGCCAGCTCACCGTGGAAAGGGCAGGGCACCGGGGAGCTGTTTTTT.

The genes are TRBV6-1 and TRBJ2-5, with 8 nucleotides matching TRBD2. Germline V gives CDR1 MNHNS, CDR2 SASEGT. The CDR3 has 14 amino acids. Trimming cost V 4 bases and J 2 bases; bases outside gene matches: 3. This CDR3 reads CASSVAGKQETQYF. The DNA for the CDR3 is TGTGCCAGCAGTGTAGCGGGGAAACAAGAGACCCAGTACTTC.